These 28 T cell receptor beta chains came from one sample sequenced in a study of T cells in Graves' hyperthyroidism and ophthalmopathy. RNA transcripts yielded amplified TCR beta CDR3 regions. First-round RT-PCR with HTBI primers amplified the TCR CDR3 region. TCRdb re-derived calls from the multiplex PCR reads in MiXCR, one entry per CDR3 protein. This table holds under 650,000 distinct CDR3 sequences, under 20% found once. The sequenced sample was blood. These receptors originate from a woman in her thirties with Graves' hyperthyroidism.

This chain connects TRBV2 to TRBJ2-7, with TRBD2 identical over 14 bases. The V and J ends lost 3 bases and 7 bases, in that order; junction bases with no gene match: 5. CDR1 and CDR2 (germline): SNHLY, FYNNEI. The CDR3 is 15 amino acids. CDR3 amino acids: CASSEGLAGAREQYF. For the CDR3, the DNA is TGTGCCAGCAGTGAGGGACTAGCGGGAGCAAGGGAGCAGTACTTC. Combining the CDR3 with reference TRBV2 and TRBJ2-7 gives the whole variable domain EPEVTQTPSHQVTQMGQEVILRCVPISNHLYFYWYRQILGQKVEFLVSFYNNEISEKSEIFDDQFSVERPDGSNFTLKIRSTKLEDSAMYFCASSEGLAGAREQYFGPGTRLTVT.

The chain uses TRBV29-1 and TRBJ1-1; the D gene is possibly TRBD1 (6 bases). CDR1 and CDR2 (germline): SQVTM, ANQGSEA. V gave up 5 bases and J gave up 2 bases, with 15 bases separating them. The CDR3 runs to 14 residues. CDR3 amino acids: CSVTTGRINTEAFF. The CDR3 DNA reads TGCAGCGTTACAACAGGGAGGATAAACACTGAAGCTTTCTTT.

This clonotype was detected ten times or more. V gene TRBV2 combines with J gene TRBJ1-2; D gene unclear. Germline V lookup: CDR1 SNHLY, CDR2 FYNNEI. The V gene lost 1 base and the J gene lost 6 bases, with 12 bases spanning the gap. This CDR3 comprises 14 residues. The CDR3 is CASSEGAGYDGYTF. CDR3 DNA sequence: TGTGCCAGCAGTGAAGGGGCAGGCTACGATGGCTACACCTTC.

DNA of the CDR3: TGTGCCAGCAGCTCACTAACCGGGACCCAGTACTTC. Its protein is CASSSLTGTQYF. The chain has TRBV7-2 and TRBJ2-5; no reliable D call. CDR3 length: 12 amino acids. V lost 4 bases to trimming and J lost 7 bases, with 10 bases between them. Germline-derived CDR1 and CDR2 are SGHTA and FQGNSA. Complete variable domain (other parts from reference TRBV7-2 and TRBJ2-5): GAGVSQSPSNKVTEKGKDVELRCDPISGHTALYWYRQSLGQGLEFLIYFQGNSAPDKSGLPSDRFSAERTGGSVSTLTIQRTQQEDSAVYLCASSSLTGTQYFGPGTRLLVL.

About this clonotype itself: A much larger clone sits a single nucleotide away, making a read error possible. The chain carries TRBV24-1 and TRBJ2-7; D gene unclear. This CDR3 comprises 12 residues. V lost 4 bases and J 7 bases, leaving 10 bases between the germline ends. CDR1 and CDR2 from the germline V gene are KGHDR and SFDVKD. As DNA, the CDR3 is TGTGCCACCAGTGAAGATGAGGATGAGCAGTACTTC. Translation gives CATSEDEDEQYF.

This clonotype was detected ten times or more. The chain recombines TRBV30 with TRBJ2-3; D is perhaps TRBD2 (5 bases). The CDR3 extends over 11 amino acids. The V end was cut by 6 bases, the J end by 6 bases, with 10 bases between. Germline V gene sequence: CDR1 GTSNPN, CDR2 SVGIG (reference sequence). The CDR3, as DNA: TGTGCCTGCAACTCGGGGGATACGCAGTATTTT. Its translation is CACNSGDTQYF.

The chain carries TRBV7-9 and TRBJ2-2; the match to TRBD1 covers 10 bases. Germline V gene lookup returns CDR1 SEHNR and CDR2 FQNEAQ (reference sequence). CDR3 size: 16 residues. The ends lost 4 bases at V and 5 bases at J; junction bases unmatched: 7. The CDR3 spells CASSSPRQGATGELFF. The CDR3 coding sequence is TGTGCCAGCAGCTCTCCCCGACAGGGGGCTACCGGGGAGCTGTTTTTT.

The chain joins TRBV28 to TRBJ2-3, with a weak D call TRBD2 (6 bases). With 6 bases removed from V and 0 bases from J, the gap between germline ends came to 13 bases. The CDR3 has 15 residues. Germline V CDR1 and CDR2: MDHEN, SYDVKM. CDR3 coding DNA: TGTGCCAGCAGGGAGAGCGGGTCTAGCACAGATACGCAGTATTTT. Translating it yields CASRESGSSTDTQYF.

Details on this clonotype: Relative to the germline gene, one junction end is altered; a read error may explain this. This chain joins TRBV6-1 and TRBJ2-1; TRBD2 is a possible D gene (6 bases). This CDR3 has 16 amino acids. Germline V gives CDR1 MNHNS, CDR2 SASEGT. The CDR3 DNA is TGTGCCGGCAGTGAAAGGAGACTAGGAGACTACAATGAGCAGTTCTTC. Amino acid sequence: CAGSERRLGDYNEQFF.

The chain employs TRBV7-9 and TRBJ2-2; D call uncertain. The V gene's germline CDR1 is SEHNR and CDR2 FQNEAQ (reference sequence). This CDR3 region has 14 residues. Between the trimmed V and J ends, which lost 5 bases and 1 base, there was a span of 8 bases. The CDR3 bases are TGTGCCAGCAGCCACGCCCGGAACACCGGGGAGCTGTTTTTT. It encodes CASSHARNTGELFF.

This clonotype was seen only once. The chain has TRBV5-1 and TRBJ2-1; 9 nucleotides align to TRBD1. The CDR3 sequence is 15 residues long. Germline assignment: CDR1 SGHRS and CDR2 YFSETQ. Trimming removed 2 bases from V and 4 bases from J; junction bases left unmatched: 4. CDR3: CASSLRQGVYNEQFF. CDR3 DNA sequence: TGCGCCAGCAGCTTAAGACAGGGGGTGTACAATGAGCAGTTCTTC. The entire variable domain, with the rest obtained from reference TRBV5-1 and TRBJ2-1, is as follows: KAGVTQTPRYLIKTRGQQVTLSCSPISGHRSVSWYQQTPGQGLQFLFEYFSETQRNKGNFPGRFSGRQFSNSRSEMNVSTLELGDSALYLCASSLRQGVYNEQFFGPGTRLTVL.

This clonotype was detected ten times or more. This sequence joins TRBV3-1 and TRBJ2-5; tentative D call: TRBD1 (7 bases). V shed 1 base and J shed 4 bases, with 13 bases lying between them. CDR1 is LGHDT, CDR2 YNNKEL, per germline (reference sequence). The CDR3 contains 15 residues. This CDR3 reads CASSQGQGGSETQYF. CDR3 nucleotide sequence: TGTGCCAGCAGCCAAGGGCAGGGGGGTTCAGAGACCCAGTACTTC.

A word on this clonotype: A much more abundant neighbour one base away suggests this may be a read error. The chain employs TRBV3-1 and TRBJ1-2, with D tentatively TRBD1 (5 bases). Germline V gene sequence: CDR1 LGHDT, CDR2 YNNKEL (reference sequence). The CDR3 consists of 13 residues. CDR3 residues: CASRQEGRDGYTF. CDR3 bases: TGTGCCAGCAGGCAAGAGGGACGGGATGGCTACACCTTC. The whole variable domain, filled in from reference TRBV3-1 and TRBJ1-2, reads DTAVSQTPKYLVTQMGNDKSIKCEQNLGHDTMYWYKQDSKKFLKIMFSYNNKELIINETVPNRFSPKSPDKAHLNLHINSLELGDSAVYFCASRQEGRDGYTFGSGTRLTVV.

This clonotype was counted ten times or more. The chain employs TRBV3-1 and TRBJ2-1; 7 positions match TRBD2. With 1 base clipped from V and 5 bases from J, the junction kept 5 bases outside the gene matches. Per germline, CDR1 LGHDT and CDR2 YNNKEL (reference sequence). This CDR3 contains 15 residues. The CDR3 DNA reads as TGTGCCAGCAGCCAAGCGGGAGGAAATCACAATGAGCAGTTCTTC. It is translated as CASSQAGGNHNEQFF.

This clonotype has ten or more counts. The chain carries TRBV20-1 and TRBJ2-3; 9 nucleotides agree with TRBD2. Germline values: CDR1 DFQATT, CDR2 SNEGSKA (reference sequence). CDR3 length equals 13 residues. This chain's CDR3 is CRDIAGDTDTQYF. The CDR3 DNA sequence: TGCAGGGACATAGCGGGAGACACAGATACGCAGTATTTT.

This clonotype came up a few times. The chain recombines TRBV7-9 with TRBJ2-7; 9 bases fit TRBD1. CDR3 length: 16 amino acids. The V gene end was trimmed by 4 bases and the J gene end by 0 bases; junction bases not matched to a gene: 7. Germline V CDR1 and CDR2: SEHNR, FQNEAQ (reference sequence). For the CDR3, the DNA is TGTGCCAGCAGCTCTACAACGGGACAGGGCTCCTACGAGCAGTACTTC. Translated: CASSSTTGQGSYEQYF. The full variable domain, in which reference TRBV7-9 and TRBJ2-7 provide the parts outside the CDR3, is DTGVSQNPRHKITKRGQNVTFRCDPISEHNRLYWYRQTLGQGPEFLTYFQNEAQLEKSRLLSDRFSAERPKGSFSTLEIQRTEQGDSAMYLCASSSTTGQGSYEQYFGPGTRLTVT.

In this sample, this clonotype turned up many times. J is TRBJ2-7 and V is TRBV11-2; 8 nucleotides match TRBD2. Trimming at V came to 4 bases and at J to 7 bases, leaving 9 bases not matched to a gene. Germline CDR1 reads SGHAT; CDR2 reads FQNNGV. The CDR3 is 14 amino acids. The CDR3 region is CASSSRVAGYEQYF. The CDR3 nucleotides read TGTGCCAGCAGCTCTCGGGTAGCGGGATATGAGCAGTACTTC.

Comments on this clonotype: A read error may be the cause here, since a much bigger clone is one base away. The rearrangement links TRBV3-1 to TRBJ1-4; no definite D call. There are 12 residues in the CDR3. The germline gives CDR1 LGHDT, CDR2 YNNKEL (reference sequence). The V end was cut by 3 bases, the J end by 10 bases, with 9 bases between. DNA for the CDR3: TGTGCCAGCAGCCAGAATACAGTAAAACTGTTTTTT. It codes for CASSQNTVKLFF.

The chain employs TRBV3-1 and TRBJ2-1, with D possibly being TRBD2 (5 bases). V was cut by 5 bases and J by 6 bases, with 11 bases left in between. The CDR3 has 13 amino acids. Germline CDR1 is LGHDT and CDR2 is YNNKEL (reference sequence). CDR3 protein: CASSFLDSNEQFF. The CDR3 nucleotides are TGTGCCAGCAGCTTTTTGGACTCCAATGAGCAGTTCTTC.

V usage is TRBV9 and J usage is TRBJ1-2, with D unresolved. Trimming took 3 bases from V and 4 from J, leaving 10 bases between them. This CDR3 comprises 13 residues. CDR1 is SGDLS and CDR2 is YYNGEE in the germline V gene. The CDR3 DNA follows: TGTGCCAGCAGCGGCGGGCCCCCCTATGGCTACACCTTC. It yields the protein CASSGGPPYGYTF. The whole variable domain, remainder taken from reference TRBV9 and TRBJ1-2, is DSGVTQTPKHLITATGQRVTLRCSPRSGDLSVYWYQQSLDQGLQFLIQYYNGEERAKGNILERFSAQQFPDLHSELNLSSLELGDSALYFCASSGGPPYGYTFGSGTRLTVV.

The chain carries TRBV7-2 and TRBJ1-4, with 12 bases identical to TRBD1. The CDR3 consists of 17 residues. CDR1 and CDR2 from the germline V gene are SGHTA and FQGNSA. With V trimmed by 1 base and J by 8 bases, 8 bases remained unmatched. Here the CDR3 DNA reads TGTGCCAGCAGCTTAGTGGGACAGGGGGCAAAGAAGGAAAAACTGTTTTTT. This encodes CASSLVGQGAKKEKLFF. Full variable domain (remainder filled in from reference TRBV7-2 and TRBJ1-4): GAGVSQSPSNKVTEKGKDVELRCDPISGHTALYWYRQSLGQGLEFLIYFQGNSAPDKSGLPSDRFSAERTGGSVSTLTIQRTQQEDSAVYLCASSLVGQGAKKEKLFFGSGTQLSVL.

In this sample, this clonotype turned up a few times. The V call is TRBV28, the J call TRBJ2-7, with D unresolved. Germline CDR1 is MDHEN and CDR2 is SYDVKM. CDR3 length: 11 amino acids. Trimming removed 11 bases from V and 2 bases from J, with 10 bases in between. CDR3 sequence: CAARSTYEQYF. The CDR3 DNA reads TGTGCCGCGCGCAGCACCTACGAGCAGTACTTC.

Many counts were recorded for this clonotype. The gene calls are TRBV12-3 or TRBV12-4 and TRBJ2-2; 7 bases are a match to TRBD2. The CDR3 loop spans 16 amino acids. V shed 7 bases and J 1 base; nucleotides not matched to a gene: 9. Here the CDR3 DNA reads TGTGCCAGCATCCTCGGGTCTAGCGGGAACACCGGGGAGCTGTTTTTT. Translating it yields CASILGSSGNTGELFF.

V usage is TRBV9 and J usage is TRBJ1-2; a possible D gene is TRBD1 (5 bases). Germline V gene data show CDR1 as SGDLS and CDR2 as YYNGEE. CDR3 length equals 14 residues. V dropped 0 bases and J dropped 8 bases, with 14 bases sitting between them. This CDR3 is CASSVAGEPEGYTF. The CDR3, as DNA: TGTGCCAGCAGCGTAGCGGGGGAACCGGAGGGCTACACCTTC.

This clonotype was seen more than once but under ten times. The J gene is TRBJ1-4, the V gene TRBV6-1; 7 bases line up with TRBD1. CDR3 length: 14 residues. Germline trimming cut 6 bases from V and 10 bases from J; bases unmatched to any gene: 11. Germline values: CDR1 MNHNS, CDR2 SASEGT. In nucleotides, the CDR3 is TGTGCCAGCAGGGAGGACAGGTCATGGCGAAAACTGTTTTTT. Protein: CASREDRSWRKLFF.

Comment on this clonotype: A much larger clone is a single base away; this may be a read error. This chain connects TRBV2 to TRBJ2-7; D uncertain. This CDR3 contains 13 residues. V was trimmed by 3 bases and J by 7 bases, leaving 13 bases between them. Germline loops: CDR1 SNHLY, CDR2 FYNNEI. CDR3 DNA sequence: TGTGCCAGCAGTGAGTACACTGACAATGAGCAGTACTTC. Amino acids: CASSEYTDNEQYF.

The chain has TRBV30 and TRBJ2-7; a weak D match, TRBD2 (6 bases). The ends were cut back, 3 bases at V and 0 bases at J, with 21 bases in the middle. CDR1 GTSNPN and CDR2 SVGIG come from the germline V gene (reference sequence). The CDR3 is made up of 17 amino acids. The CDR3 sequence is CAWSSGVPGTSSYEQYF. The CDR3 DNA reads as TGTGCCTGGAGCTCGGGGGTTCCCGGGACTTCCTCCTACGAGCAGTACTTC. The variable domain in full, completed from reference TRBV30 and TRBJ2-7, reads SQTIHQWPATLVQPVGSPLSLECTVEGTSNPNLYWYRQAAGRGLQLLFYSVGIGQISSEVPQNLSASRPQDRQFILSSKKLLLSDSGFYLCAWSSGVPGTSSYEQYFGPGTRLTVT.

This clonotype was observed at least ten times. The rearrangement joins TRBV20-1 to TRBJ2-5; D unclear. Germline-derived CDR1 and CDR2 are DFQATT and SNEGSKA (reference sequence). V was pared by 5 bases and J by 0 bases, with 4 bases between. The CDR3 is 11 amino acids. Here the CDR3 reads CSAEHQETQYF. The CDR3 DNA reads TGCAGTGCTGAACACCAAGAGACCCAGTACTTC.